Listed here are 13 T cell receptor beta chains from one sample, sequenced in a study of blood T cell repertoires in COVID-19. Generated by immunoSEQ multiplex PCR, the TCRdb table keeps only in-frame clones and is missing some. The sample lists 150,000 or so clones, 84% occurring once. Source material: peripheral blood. Receptor source: a woman aged 45-60 years in a cohort sampled during active or convalescent COVID-19.

This sequence joins TRBV19 and TRBJ2-2; tentative D call: TRBD1 (6 bases). This CDR3 comprises 13 residues. The germline V and J ends were trimmed by 10 bases and 5 bases, with 14 bases remaining between them. From germline, CDR1 is LNHDA and CDR2 SQIVND (reference sequence). CDR3 DNA sequence: TGTGCCACCGCAACTAGGGGGACCGGGGAGCTGTTTTTT. It is translated as CATATRGTGELFF.

The chain joins TRBV6-5 to TRBJ2-1; 10 bases agree with TRBD2. CDR1 and CDR2 from the germline V gene are MNHEY and SVGAGI. The ends lost 5 bases at V and 0 bases at J; junction bases unmatched: 1. The CDR3 sequence is 15 residues long. CDR3 sequence reads: CASSTSGDSYNEQFF. The CDR3 DNA reads TGTGCCAGCAGTACTAGCGGGGACTCCTACAATGAGCAGTTCTTC.

V gene TRBV7-9 combines with J gene TRBJ2-2; a possible D gene is TRBD2 (5 bases). The germline V gene encodes CDR1 SEHNR and CDR2 FQNEAQ (reference sequence). This CDR3 spans 17 amino acids. Trimming cost V 3 bases and J 8 bases, with 22 bases left between them. In DNA, the CDR3 is TGTGCCAGCAGCTTGATTCGGGGAAGGGCGGCCTTGGGGGAGCTGTTTTTT. Residues: CASSLIRGRAALGELFF.

The chain uses TRBV19 and TRBJ2-1; 8 nucleotides match TRBD2. This CDR3 comprises 15 residues. Germline V CDR1 and CDR2: LNHDA, SQIVND (reference sequence). Germline trimming cut 3 bases from V and 1 base from J; bases unmatched to any gene: 2. The chain's CDR3 is CASSISGGSYNEQFF. The CDR3, as DNA: TGTGCCAGTAGTATTTCGGGGGGGTCCTACAATGAGCAGTTCTTC.

The chain couples TRBV4-1 to TRBJ2-3, with 9 nucleotides matching TRBD1. Per germline, CDR1 MGHRA and CDR2 YSYEKL. The CDR3 totals 16 residues. Trimming removed 5 bases from V and 0 bases from J; junction bases left unmatched: 6. The DNA for the CDR3 is TGCGCCAGCAGCTTAACAGGGGGCGCGAGCACAGATACGCAGTATTTT. Protein sequence: CASSLTGGASTDTQYF.

The chain employs TRBV5-1 and TRBJ1-4; 11 bases line up with TRBD1. Trimming at V came to 2 bases and at J to 5 bases, leaving 8 bases not matched to a gene. Germline V CDR1 and CDR2: SGHRS, YFSETQ. The CDR3 totals 17 residues. The chain's CDR3 is CASSFLGTGGMNEKLFF. CDR3 DNA sequence: TGCGCCAGCAGCTTTTTGGGGACAGGGGGAATGAATGAAAAACTGTTTTTT.

The chain combines TRBV4-1 with TRBJ1-1; unclear D gene. Trimming stripped 0 bases from V and 4 bases from J, with 21 bases between. CDR3 length: 18 amino acids. Germline values: CDR1 MGHRA, CDR2 YSYEKL. CDR3 region: CASSQEWAVLGEGTEAFF. CDR3 nucleotide sequence: TGCGCCAGCAGCCAAGAATGGGCGGTATTGGGCGAGGGCACTGAAGCTTTCTTT.

This chain connects TRBV19 to TRBJ2-1, with TRBD2 matching over 13 bases. Unmatched junction bases numbered 9, after V lost 6 bases and J lost 4 bases. Germline loops: CDR1 LNHDA, CDR2 SQIVND (reference sequence). This CDR3 comprises 17 residues. CDR3 loop: CASSRLAGGPLYNEQFF. In nucleotides, the CDR3 is TGTGCCAGTAGCCGACTAGCGGGGGGCCCCCTATACAATGAGCAGTTCTTC. Full variable domain (outside the CDR3, taken from reference TRBV19 and TRBJ2-1): DGGITQSPKYLFRKEGQNVTLSCEQNLNHDAMYWYRQDPGQGLRLIYYSQIVNDFQKGDIAEGYSVSREKKESFPLTVTSAQKNPTAFYLCASSRLAGGPLYNEQFFGPGTRLTVL.

The V call is TRBV29-1, the J call TRBJ1-2; D gene unclear. V was trimmed by 0 bases and J by 6 bases, leaving 11 bases between them. Germline V gene data show CDR1 as SQVTM and CDR2 as ANQGSEA. The CDR3 runs 13 residues. The CDR3 nucleotides read TGCAGCGTTGAAGATGCCGCACATCATGGCTACACCTTC. The encoded protein is CSVEDAAHHGYTF.

The chain joins TRBV30 to TRBJ1-5; unclear D gene. V was clipped by 0 bases and J by 6 bases, with 12 bases between them. Germline CDR1 GTSNPN, CDR2 SVGIG (reference sequence). The length of the CDR3 is 14 residues. CDR3 amino acids: CAWSVRGVSQPQHF. The CDR3 DNA reads TGTGCCTGGAGTGTCCGCGGGGTTTCTCAGCCCCAGCATTTT.

This clone appeared once. The rearrangement links TRBV2 to TRBJ2-7; D is unclear. This CDR3 contains 12 residues. CDR1 is SNHLY, CDR2 FYNNEI, per germline. The ends were cut back, 5 bases at V and 7 bases at J, with 12 bases in the middle. CDR3 sequence: CASSQTAVEQYF. As DNA, the CDR3 is TGTGCCAGCAGTCAGACGGCGGTTGAGCAGTACTTC.

This clone was picked up one time. V usage is TRBV19 and J usage is TRBJ1-6; 8 bases line up with TRBD1. Trimming took 4 bases from V and 8 from J; bases not matched to a gene: 10. The CDR3 spans 16 residues. Per the germline V gene, CDR1 is LNHDA and CDR2 is SQIVND (reference sequence). The CDR3 DNA is TGTGCCAGTAGTACAGGACAGGGAAGTTGGGATTCACCCCTCCACTTT. Translated: CASSTGQGSWDSPLHF. The full variable domain, rest sourced from reference TRBV19 and TRBJ1-6, is DGGITQSPKYLFRKEGQNVTLSCEQNLNHDAMYWYRQDPGQGLRLIYYSQIVNDFQKGDIAEGYSVSREKKESFPLTVTSAQKNPTAFYLCASSTGQGSWDSPLHFGNGTRLTVT.

This sequence joins TRBV29-1 and TRBJ2-7; 7 bases are shared with TRBD1. This CDR3 has 13 amino acids. The V segment lost 2 bases and the J segment 1 base; nucleotides outside the gene matches: 2. Germline V CDR1 and CDR2: SQVTM, ANQGSEA. CDR3 in DNA: TGCAGCGTTGAACGACAGGGTTCCTACGAGCAGTACTTC. This translates into CSVERQGSYEQYF.